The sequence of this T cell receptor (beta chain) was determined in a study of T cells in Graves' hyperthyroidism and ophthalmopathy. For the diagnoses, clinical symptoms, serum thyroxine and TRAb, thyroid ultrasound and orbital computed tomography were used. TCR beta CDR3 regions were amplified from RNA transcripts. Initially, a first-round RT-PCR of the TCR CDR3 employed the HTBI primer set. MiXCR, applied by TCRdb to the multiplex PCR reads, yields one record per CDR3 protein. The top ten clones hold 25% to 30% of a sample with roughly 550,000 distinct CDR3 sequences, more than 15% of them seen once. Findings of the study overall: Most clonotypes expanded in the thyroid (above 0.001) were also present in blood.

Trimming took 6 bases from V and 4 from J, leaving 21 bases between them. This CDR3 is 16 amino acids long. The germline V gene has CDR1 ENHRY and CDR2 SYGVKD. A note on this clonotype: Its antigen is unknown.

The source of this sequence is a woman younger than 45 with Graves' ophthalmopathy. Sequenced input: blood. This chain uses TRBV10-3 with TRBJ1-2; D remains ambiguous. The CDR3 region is CAISDSGESKTYGYTF. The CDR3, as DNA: TGTGCCATCAGCGACTCGGGAGAATCGAAGACCTATGGCTACACCTTC.